This T cell receptor beta chain was profiled in a study of neurological immune-mediated disorders. Study conclusions and caveats: The study found no CDR3 amino acid sequences shared by expanded clones across subjects, suggesting private repertoires in all groups.

5'RACE with 10-nucleotide random UMIs produced the cDNA. Every sequencing run returned over 190 million TCR-beta sequences, which were derived from 15-18 subjects. Via MiXCR, TCRdb re-called the 5' RACE reads, giving one row per CDR3 protein. The table lists around 20,000 distinct CDR3 sequences, 13% of them singletons. This clonotype was seen a few times. What it recognizes is unknown. Unsorted libraries were derived from 2 million PBMCs stored at -80 C. CDR1 and CDR2 (germline): LGHDT, YNNKEL (reference sequence). The V gene end was trimmed by 1 base and the J gene end by 7 bases; junction bases not matched to a gene: 7. The CDR3 is 16 amino acids.

The sequence was collected from a woman in her sixties or seventies with HTLV-1-associated myelopathy (HAM/TSP). The chain joins TRBV3-1 to TRBJ1-5; 10 bases line up with TRBD1. The sequenced sample consisted of PBMCs. CDR3 nucleotide sequence: TGTGCCAGCAGCCAAGGGGACAGGGGTTGGGAACAGCCCCAGCATTTT. Protein: CASSQGDRGWEQPQHF.